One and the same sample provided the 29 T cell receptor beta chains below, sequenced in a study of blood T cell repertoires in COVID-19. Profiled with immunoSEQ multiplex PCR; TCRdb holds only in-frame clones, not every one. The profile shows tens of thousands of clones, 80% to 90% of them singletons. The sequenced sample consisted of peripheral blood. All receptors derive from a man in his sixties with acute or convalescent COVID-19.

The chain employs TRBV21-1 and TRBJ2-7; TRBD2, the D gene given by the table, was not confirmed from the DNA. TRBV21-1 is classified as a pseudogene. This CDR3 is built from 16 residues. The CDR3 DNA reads TGTGCCAGCAGCTCTCGTGGTGAGGGCGGGCCCTACGAGCAGTACTTC. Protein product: CASSSRGEGGPYEQYF.

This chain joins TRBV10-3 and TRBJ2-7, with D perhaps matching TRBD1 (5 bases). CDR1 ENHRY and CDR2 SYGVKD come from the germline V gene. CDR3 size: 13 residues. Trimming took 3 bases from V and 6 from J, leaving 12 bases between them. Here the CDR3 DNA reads TGTGCCATCAGTGAAACGCCGACAGCCGAGCAGTACTTC. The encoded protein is CAISETPTAEQYF.

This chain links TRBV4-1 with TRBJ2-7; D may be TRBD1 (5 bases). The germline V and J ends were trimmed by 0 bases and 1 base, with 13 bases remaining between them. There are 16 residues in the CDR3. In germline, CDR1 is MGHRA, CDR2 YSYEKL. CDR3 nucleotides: TGCGCCAGCAGCCAAGATGGCCGACAGATATCCTACGAGCAGTACTTC. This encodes CASSQDGRQISYEQYF.

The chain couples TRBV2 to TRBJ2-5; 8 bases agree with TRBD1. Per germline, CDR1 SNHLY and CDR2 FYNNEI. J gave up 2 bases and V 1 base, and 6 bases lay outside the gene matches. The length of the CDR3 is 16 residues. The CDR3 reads CASSEDWTGTQETQYF. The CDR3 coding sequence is TGTGCCAGCAGTGAAGACTGGACAGGGACACAAGAGACCCAGTACTTC.

CDR3 protein: CASRDMNTEAFF. The CDR3 DNA is TGTGCCAGCCGAGATATGAACACTGAAGCTTTCTTT. The chain carries TRBV28 and TRBJ1-1; D remains unclear. CDR1 and CDR2 from the germline V gene are MDHEN and SYDVKM. Trimming stripped 8 bases from V and 0 bases from J, with 7 bases between. The CDR3 sequence is 12 residues long. Full variable domain (remainder filled in from reference TRBV28 and TRBJ1-1): DVKVTQSSRYLVKRTGEKVFLECVQDMDHENMFWYRQDPGLGLRLIYFSYDVKMKEKGDIPEGYSVSREKKERFSLILESASTNQTSMYLCASRDMNTEAFFGQGTRLTVV.

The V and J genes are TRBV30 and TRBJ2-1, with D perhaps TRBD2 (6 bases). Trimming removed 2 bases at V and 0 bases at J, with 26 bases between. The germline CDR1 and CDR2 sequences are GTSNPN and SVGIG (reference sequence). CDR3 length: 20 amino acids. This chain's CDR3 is CAWSSGLAPLARLSYNEQFF. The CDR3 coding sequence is TGTGCCTGGAGTTCCGGGCTAGCGCCTCTAGCCCGTCTCTCCTACAATGAGCAGTTCTTC.

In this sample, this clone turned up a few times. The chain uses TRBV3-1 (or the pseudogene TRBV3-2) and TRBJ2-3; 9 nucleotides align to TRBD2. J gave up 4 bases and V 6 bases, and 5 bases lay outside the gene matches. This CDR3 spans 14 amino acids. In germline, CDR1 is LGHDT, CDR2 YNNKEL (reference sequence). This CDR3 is CASSFSGSPDTQYF. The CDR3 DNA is TGTGCCAGCAGTTTTAGCGGGAGCCCAGATACGCAGTATTTT.

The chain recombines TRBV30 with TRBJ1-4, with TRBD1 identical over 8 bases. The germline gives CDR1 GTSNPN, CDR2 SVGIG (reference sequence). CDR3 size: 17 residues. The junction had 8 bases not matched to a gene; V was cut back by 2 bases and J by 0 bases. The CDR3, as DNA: TGTGCCTGGAGTTCGCTTCCGGGACAGGCAACTAATGAAAAACTGTTTTTT. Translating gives CAWSSLPGQATNEKLFF.

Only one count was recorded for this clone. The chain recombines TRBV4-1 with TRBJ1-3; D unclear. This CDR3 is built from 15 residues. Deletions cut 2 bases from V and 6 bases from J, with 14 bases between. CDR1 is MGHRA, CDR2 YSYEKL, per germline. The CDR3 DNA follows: TGCGCCAGCAGCCAAAGCAGCGGGATTGTAAACACCATATATTTT. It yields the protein CASSQSSGIVNTIYF.

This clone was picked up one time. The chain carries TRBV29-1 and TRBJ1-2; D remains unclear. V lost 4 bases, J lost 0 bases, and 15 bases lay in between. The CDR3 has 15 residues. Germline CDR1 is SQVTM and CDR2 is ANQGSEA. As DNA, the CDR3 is TGCAGCGTTGGGCTCGGAGCTCAAACTAACTATGGCTACACCTTC. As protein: CSVGLGAQTNYGYTF.

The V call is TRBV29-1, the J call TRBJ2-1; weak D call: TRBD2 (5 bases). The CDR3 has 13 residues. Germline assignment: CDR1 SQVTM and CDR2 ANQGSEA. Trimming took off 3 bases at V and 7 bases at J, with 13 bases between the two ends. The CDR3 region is CSVEKSPGNEQFF. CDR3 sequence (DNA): TGCAGCGTTGAGAAGAGTCCGGGGAATGAGCAGTTCTTC.

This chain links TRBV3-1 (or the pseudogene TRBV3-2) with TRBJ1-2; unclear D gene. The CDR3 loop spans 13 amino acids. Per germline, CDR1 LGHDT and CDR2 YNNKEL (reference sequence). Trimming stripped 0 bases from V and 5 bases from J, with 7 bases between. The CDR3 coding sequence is TGTGCCAGCAGCCAAGAGCGGGTGTATGGCTACACCTTC. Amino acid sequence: CASSQERVYGYTF.

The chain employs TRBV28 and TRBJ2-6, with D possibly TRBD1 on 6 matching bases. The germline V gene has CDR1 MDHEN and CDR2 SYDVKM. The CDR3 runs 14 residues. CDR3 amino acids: CAEQGRSGANVLTF. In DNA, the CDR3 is TGTGCAGAGCAGGGGCGCTCTGGGGCCAACGTCCTGACTTTC.

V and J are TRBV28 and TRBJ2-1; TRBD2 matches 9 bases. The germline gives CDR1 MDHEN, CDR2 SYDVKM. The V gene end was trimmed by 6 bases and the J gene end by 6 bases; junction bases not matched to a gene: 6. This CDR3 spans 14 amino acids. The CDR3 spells CASSTGLARNEQFF. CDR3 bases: TGTGCCAGCAGCACGGGACTAGCCCGCAATGAGCAGTTCTTC.

Written as DNA, the CDR3 is TGTGCCAGTAGTTTGGGACAGCACCGCGGGTATGGCTACACCTTC. Translation gives CASSLGQHRGYGYTF. V gene TRBV19 combines with J gene TRBJ1-2, with 7 positions matching TRBD1. Per the germline V gene, CDR1 is LNHDA and CDR2 is SQIVND (reference sequence). Germline trimming cut 5 bases from V and 5 bases from J; bases unmatched to any gene: 11. There are 15 residues in the CDR3.

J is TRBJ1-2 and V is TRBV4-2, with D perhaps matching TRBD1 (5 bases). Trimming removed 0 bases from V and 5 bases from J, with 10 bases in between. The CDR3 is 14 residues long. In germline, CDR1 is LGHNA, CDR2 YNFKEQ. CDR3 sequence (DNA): TGTGCCAGCAGCCAAGATGGGGCAGGGTATGGCTACACCTTC. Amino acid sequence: CASSQDGAGYGYTF.

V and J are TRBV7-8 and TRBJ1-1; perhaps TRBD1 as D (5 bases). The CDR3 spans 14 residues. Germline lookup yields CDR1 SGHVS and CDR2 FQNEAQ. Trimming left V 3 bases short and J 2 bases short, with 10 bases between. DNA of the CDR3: TGTGCCAGCAGCTTGCCGGGGGGAAACACTGAAGCTTTCTTT. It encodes CASSLPGGNTEAFF.

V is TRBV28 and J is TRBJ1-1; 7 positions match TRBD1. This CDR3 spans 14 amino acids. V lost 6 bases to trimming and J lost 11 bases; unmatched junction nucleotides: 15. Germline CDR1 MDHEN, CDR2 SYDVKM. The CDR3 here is CASRAGTAILNAFF. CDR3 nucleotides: TGTGCCAGCAGGGCGGGGACAGCCATTTTGAATGCTTTCTTT.

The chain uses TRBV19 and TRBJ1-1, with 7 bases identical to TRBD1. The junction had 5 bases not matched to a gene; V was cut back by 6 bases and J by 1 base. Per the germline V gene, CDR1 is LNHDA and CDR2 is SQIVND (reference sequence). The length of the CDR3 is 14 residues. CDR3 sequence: CASRKGQANTEAFF. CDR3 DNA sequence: TGTGCCAGTAGAAAAGGACAGGCGAACACTGAAGCTTTCTTT.

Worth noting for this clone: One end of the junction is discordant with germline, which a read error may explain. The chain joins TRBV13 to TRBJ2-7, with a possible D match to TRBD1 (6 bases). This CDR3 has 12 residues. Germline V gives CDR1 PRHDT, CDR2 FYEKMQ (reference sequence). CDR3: CASSSPQGNVKF. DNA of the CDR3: TGTGCCAGCAGCTCGCCCCAGGGGAACGTTAAGTTC.

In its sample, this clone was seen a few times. The CDR3 region has the DNA TGTGCCAGCAGCACCGGGGACAGCTCCTACGAGCAGTACTTC. This codes for CASSTGDSSYEQYF. V is TRBV9 and J is TRBJ2-7; 7 bases line up with TRBD1. This CDR3 is built from 14 residues. Germline lookup yields CDR1 SGDLS and CDR2 YYNGEE. With 4 bases clipped from V and 0 bases from J, the junction kept 4 bases outside the gene matches.

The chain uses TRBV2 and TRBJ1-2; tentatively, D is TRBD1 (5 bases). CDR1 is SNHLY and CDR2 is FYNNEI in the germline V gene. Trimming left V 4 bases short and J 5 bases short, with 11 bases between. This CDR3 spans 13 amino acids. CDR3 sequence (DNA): TGTGCCAGCAGTGGCAGGGCCCCTTATGGCTACACCTTC. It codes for CASSGRAPYGYTF.

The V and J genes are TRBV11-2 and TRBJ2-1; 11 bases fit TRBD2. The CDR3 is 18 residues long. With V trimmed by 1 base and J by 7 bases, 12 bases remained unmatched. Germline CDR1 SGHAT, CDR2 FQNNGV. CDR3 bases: TGTGCCAGCAGCTTAGTCCCTGTAGCGGGAGGGCCCTGGAATGAGCAGTTCTTC. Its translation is CASSLVPVAGGPWNEQFF.

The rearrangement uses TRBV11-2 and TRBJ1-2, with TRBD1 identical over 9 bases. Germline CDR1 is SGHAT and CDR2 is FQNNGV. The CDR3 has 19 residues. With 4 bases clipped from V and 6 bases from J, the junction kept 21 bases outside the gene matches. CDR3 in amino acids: CASSSLRTPRDRVKDGYTF. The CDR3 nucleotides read TGTGCCAGCAGCTCACTACGGACTCCACGGGACAGGGTAAAGGATGGCTACACCTTC. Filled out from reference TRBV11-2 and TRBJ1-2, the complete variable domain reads EAGVAQSPRYKIIEKRQSVAFWCNPISGHATLYWYQQILGQGPKLLIQFQNNGVVDDSQLPKDRFSAERLKGVDSTLKIQPAKLEDSAVYLCASSSLRTPRDRVKDGYTFGSGTRLTVV.

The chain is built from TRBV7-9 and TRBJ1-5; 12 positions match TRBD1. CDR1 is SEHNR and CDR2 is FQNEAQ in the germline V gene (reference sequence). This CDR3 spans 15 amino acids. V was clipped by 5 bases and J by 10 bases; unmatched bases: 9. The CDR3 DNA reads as TGTGCCAGCAGCGCCTCCGGGACAGGGGGCCTTCCCCAGCATTTT. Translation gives CASSASGTGGLPQHF.

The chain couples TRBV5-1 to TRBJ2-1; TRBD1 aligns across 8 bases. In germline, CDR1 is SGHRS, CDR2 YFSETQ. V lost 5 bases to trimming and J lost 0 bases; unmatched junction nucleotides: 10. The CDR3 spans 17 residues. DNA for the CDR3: TGCGCCAGCAGTCATGAGCCACAGGGGGGCTCCTACAATGAGCAGTTCTTC. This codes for CASSHEPQGGSYNEQFF.

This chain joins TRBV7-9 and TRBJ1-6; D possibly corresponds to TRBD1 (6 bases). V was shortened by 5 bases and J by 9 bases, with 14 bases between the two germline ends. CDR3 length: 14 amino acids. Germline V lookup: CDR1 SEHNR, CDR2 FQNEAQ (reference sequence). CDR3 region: CASSVTGLGSPLHF. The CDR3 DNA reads TGTGCCAGCAGCGTCACAGGGCTTGGTTCACCCCTCCACTTT.

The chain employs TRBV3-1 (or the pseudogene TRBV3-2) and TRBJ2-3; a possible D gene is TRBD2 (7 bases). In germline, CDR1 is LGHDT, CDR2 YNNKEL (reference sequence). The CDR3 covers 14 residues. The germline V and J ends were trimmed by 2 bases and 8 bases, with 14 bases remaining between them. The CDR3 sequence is CASSQRGGLGTQYF. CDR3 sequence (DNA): TGTGCCAGCAGCCAAAGGGGGGGATTGGGTACGCAGTATTTT.

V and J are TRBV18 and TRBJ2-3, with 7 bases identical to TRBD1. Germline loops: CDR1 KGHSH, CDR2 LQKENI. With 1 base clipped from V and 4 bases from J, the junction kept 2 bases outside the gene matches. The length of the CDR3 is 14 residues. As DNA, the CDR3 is TGTGCCAGCTCACCACAGGGGGCGTCAGATACGCAGTATTTT. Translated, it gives CASSPQGASDTQYF.